This T cell receptor (beta chain) is from a study of CD8 T cells in Susac syndrome. RNA totalling about 0.45 to 1 ug underwent reverse transcription with random hexamers. TCRdb passed the immunoSEQ multiplex PCR reads through MiXCR, listing each CDR3 protein once. The sample lists about 100,000 distinct CDR3 sequences, about 95% occurring once. Germline V gene lookup returns CDR1 DFQATT and CDR2 SNEGSKA (reference sequence). V was shortened by 8 bases and J by 10 bases, with 12 bases between the two germline ends. CDR3 length: 10 residues. The clonotype originates from a human donor with Susac syndrome. Sequenced material: CD8+ T cells from PBMCs. J is TRBJ2-1 and V is TRBV20-1; no reliable D call. In DNA, the CDR3 is TGCAGTCGTATAGTGTCGGAGCAGTTCTTC. It codes for CSRIVSEQFF.